The entry below gives a single TCR beta chain sequence along with its context. Primers included in the PCR were 60 Vbeta and 13 Jbeta primers. Profiling relied on immunoSEQ multiplex PCR, and the TCRdb table lists in-frame clones only, not all of them. Of about 120,000 clones detected, around 60% appear once; the ten largest clones hold roughly 10%. This sample was taken from a study of cytomegalovirus exposure and HLA in healthy donors. This CDR3 is built from 15 residues. V was pared by 3 bases and J by 6 bases, with 16 bases between. Per the germline V gene, CDR1 is LGHNA and CDR2 is YSLEER. The V and J genes are TRBV4-3 and TRBJ2-3; no firm D call. Sequencing used PBMCs. The source is a man aged 40-49 years in good health and CMV-seropositive. Here the CDR3 DNA reads TGCGCCAGCAGCCAGAGAGTCTTGGGCCGGGATACGCAGTATTTT. Amino acids: CASSQRVLGRDTQYF.